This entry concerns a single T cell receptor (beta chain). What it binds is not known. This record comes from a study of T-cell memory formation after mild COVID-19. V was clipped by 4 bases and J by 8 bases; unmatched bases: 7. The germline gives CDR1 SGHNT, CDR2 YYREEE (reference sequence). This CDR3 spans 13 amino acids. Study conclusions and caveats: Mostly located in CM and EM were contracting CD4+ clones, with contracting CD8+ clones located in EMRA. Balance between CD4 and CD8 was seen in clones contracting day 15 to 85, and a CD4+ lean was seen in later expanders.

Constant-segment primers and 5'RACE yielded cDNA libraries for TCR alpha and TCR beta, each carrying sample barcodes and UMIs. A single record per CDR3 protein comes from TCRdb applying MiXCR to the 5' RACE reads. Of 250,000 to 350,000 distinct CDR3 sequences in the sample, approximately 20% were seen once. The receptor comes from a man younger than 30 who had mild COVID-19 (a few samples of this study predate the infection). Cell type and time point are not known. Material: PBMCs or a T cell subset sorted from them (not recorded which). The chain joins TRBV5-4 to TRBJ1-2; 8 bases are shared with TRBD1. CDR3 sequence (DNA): TGTGCCAGCAGCGCCGCAGGGGGCACGGGCTACACCTTC. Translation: CASSAAGGTGYTF.